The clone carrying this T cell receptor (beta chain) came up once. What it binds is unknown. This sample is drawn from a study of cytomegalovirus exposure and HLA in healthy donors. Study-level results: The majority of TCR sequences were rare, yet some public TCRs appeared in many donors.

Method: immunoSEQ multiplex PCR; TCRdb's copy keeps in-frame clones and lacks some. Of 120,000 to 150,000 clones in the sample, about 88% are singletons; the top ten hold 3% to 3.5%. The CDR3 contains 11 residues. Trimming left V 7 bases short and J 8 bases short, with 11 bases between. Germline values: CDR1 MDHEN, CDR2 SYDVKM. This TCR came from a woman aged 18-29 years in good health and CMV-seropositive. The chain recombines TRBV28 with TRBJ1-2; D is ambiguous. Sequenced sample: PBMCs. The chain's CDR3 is CASNEAGGYTF. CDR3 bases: TGTGCCAGCAATGAGGCCGGGGGCTACACCTTC.